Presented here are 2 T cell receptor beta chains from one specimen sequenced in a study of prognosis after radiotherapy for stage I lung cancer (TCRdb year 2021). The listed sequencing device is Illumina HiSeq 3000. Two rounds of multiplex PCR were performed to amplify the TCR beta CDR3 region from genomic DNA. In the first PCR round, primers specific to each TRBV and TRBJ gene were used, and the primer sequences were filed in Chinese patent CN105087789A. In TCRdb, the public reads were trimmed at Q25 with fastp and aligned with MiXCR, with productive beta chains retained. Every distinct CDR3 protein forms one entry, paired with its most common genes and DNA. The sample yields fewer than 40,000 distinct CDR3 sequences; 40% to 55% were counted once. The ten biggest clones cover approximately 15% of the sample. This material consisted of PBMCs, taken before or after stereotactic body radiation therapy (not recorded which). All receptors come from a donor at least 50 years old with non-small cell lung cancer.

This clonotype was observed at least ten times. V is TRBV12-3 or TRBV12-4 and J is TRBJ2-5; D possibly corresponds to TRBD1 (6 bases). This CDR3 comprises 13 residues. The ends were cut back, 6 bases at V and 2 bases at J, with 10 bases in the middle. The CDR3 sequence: CASRGTNQETQYF. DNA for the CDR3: TGTGCCAGCAGAGGGACAAATCAAGAGACCCAGTACTTC.

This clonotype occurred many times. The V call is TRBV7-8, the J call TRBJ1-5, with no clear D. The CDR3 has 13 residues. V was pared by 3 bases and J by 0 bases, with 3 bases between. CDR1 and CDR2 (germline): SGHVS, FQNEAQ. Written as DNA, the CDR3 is TGTGCCAGCAGCTTTAATAGCAATCAGCCCCAGCATTTT. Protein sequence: CASSFNSNQPQHF. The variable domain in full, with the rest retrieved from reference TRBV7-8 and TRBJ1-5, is GAGVSQSPRYKVAKRGQDVALRCDPISGHVSLFWYQQALGQGPEFLTYFQNEAQLDKSGLPSDRFFAERPEGSVSTLKIQRTQQEDSAVYLCASSFNSNQPQHFGDGTRLSIL.